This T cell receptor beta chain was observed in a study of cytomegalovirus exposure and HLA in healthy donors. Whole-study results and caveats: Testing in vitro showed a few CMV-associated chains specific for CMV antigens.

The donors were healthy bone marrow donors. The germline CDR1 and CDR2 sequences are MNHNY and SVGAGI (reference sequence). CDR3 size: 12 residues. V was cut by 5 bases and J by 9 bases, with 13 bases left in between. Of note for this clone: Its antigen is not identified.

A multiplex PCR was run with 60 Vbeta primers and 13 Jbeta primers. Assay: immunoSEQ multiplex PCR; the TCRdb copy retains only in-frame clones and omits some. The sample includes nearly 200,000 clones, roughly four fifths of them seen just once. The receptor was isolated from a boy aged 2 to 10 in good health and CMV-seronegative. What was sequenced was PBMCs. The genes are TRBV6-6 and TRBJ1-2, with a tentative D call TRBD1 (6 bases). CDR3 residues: CASSPRDMSYTF. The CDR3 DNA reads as TGTGCCAGCAGTCCTCGGGACATGAGCTACACCTTC.